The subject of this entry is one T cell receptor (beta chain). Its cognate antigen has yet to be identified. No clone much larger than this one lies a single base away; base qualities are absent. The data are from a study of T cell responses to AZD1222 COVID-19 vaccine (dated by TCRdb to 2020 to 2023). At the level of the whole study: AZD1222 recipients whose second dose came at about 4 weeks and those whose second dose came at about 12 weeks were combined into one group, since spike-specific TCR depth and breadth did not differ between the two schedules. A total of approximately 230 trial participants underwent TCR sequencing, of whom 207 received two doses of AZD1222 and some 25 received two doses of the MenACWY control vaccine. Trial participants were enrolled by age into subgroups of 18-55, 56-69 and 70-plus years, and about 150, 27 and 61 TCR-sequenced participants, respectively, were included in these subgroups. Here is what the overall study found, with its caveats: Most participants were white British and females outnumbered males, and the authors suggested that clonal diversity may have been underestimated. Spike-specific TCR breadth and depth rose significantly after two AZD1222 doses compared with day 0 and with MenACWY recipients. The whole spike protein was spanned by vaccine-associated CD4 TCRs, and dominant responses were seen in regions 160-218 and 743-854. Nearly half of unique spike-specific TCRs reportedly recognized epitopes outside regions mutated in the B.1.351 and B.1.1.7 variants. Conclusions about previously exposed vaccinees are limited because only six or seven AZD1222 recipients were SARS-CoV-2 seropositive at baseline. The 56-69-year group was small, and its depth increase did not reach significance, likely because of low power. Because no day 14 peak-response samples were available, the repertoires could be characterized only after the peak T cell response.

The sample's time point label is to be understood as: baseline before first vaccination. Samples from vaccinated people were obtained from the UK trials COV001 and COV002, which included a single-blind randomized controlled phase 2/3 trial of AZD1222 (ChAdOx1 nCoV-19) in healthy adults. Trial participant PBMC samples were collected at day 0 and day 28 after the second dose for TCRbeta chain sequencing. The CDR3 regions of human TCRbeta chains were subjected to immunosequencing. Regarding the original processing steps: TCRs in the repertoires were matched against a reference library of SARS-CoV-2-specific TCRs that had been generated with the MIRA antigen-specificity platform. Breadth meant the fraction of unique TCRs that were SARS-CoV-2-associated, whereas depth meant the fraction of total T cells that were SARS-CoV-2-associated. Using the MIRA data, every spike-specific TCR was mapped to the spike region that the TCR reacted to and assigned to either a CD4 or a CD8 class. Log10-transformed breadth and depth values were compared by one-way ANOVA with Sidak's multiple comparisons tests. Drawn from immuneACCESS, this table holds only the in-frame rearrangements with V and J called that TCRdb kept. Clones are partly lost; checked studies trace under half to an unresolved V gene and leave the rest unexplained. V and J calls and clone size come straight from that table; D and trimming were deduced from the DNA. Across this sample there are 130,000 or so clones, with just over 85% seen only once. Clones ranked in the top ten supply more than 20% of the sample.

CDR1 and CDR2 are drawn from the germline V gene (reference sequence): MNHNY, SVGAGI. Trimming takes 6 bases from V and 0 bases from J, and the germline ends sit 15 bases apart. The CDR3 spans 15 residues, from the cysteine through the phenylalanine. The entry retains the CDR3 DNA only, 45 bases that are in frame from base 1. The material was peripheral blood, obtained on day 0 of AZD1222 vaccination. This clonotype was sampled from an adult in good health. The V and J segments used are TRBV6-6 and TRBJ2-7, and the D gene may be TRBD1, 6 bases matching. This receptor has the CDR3 CASSLDSKFSYEQYF. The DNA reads TGTGCCAGCAGCCTGGACAGCAAATTCTCCTACGAGCAGTACTTC.